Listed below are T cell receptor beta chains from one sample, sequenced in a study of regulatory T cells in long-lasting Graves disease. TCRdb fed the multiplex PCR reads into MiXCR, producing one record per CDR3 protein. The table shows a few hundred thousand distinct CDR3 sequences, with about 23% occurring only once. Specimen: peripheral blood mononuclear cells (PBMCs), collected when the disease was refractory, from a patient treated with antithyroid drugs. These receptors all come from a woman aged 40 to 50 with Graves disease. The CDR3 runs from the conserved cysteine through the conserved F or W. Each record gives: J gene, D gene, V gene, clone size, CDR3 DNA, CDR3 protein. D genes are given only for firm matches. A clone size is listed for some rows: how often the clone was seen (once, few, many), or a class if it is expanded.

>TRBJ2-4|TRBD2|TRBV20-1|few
TGCAGTGCTTTCGGGACTAGCGGGAGAGAAGCCAAAAACATTCAGTACTTC
CSAFGTSGREAKNIQYF
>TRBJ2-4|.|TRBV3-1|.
TGTGCCAGCAGCCCACGGGGGATAGCCGGAAGGTACTTC
CASSPRGIAGRYF
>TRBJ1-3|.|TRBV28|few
TGTGCCAGCAGTTTAGTAACCGGAGTCTCCGGAAACACCATATATTTT
CASSLVTGVSGNTIYF
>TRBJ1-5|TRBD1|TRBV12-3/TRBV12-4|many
TGTGCCAGCAGTTCGACAGGGGGCAATCAGCCCCAGCATTTT
CASSSTGGNQPQHF
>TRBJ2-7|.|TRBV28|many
TGTGCCAGCAGTCCCCGACAGATCCTTCCTTACGAGCAGTACTTC
CASSPRQILPYEQYF
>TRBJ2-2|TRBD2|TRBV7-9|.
TGTGCCAGCAGCTCTACTAGCGGGAGGATGGCCGGGGAGCTGTTTTTT
CASSSTSGRMAGELFF
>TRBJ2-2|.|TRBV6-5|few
TGTGCCAGCAGTTATGAGGGCGGGGAGCTGTTTTTT
CASSYEGGELFF
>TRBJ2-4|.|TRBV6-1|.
TGTGCCACAACCAAAACCCCGCAAGGACACCGGGGAGAAGCCAAAAACATTCAGTACTTC
CATTKTPQGHRGEAKNIQYF
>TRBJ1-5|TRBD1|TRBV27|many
TGTGCCAGCAGCCGTAAATCCGGGACAGCTAATCAGCCCCAGCATTTT
CASSRKSGTANQPQHF
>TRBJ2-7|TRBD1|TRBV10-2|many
TGCGCCAGCAGAGTCGGACAGGCTCGCGAGCAGTACTTC
CASRVGQAREQYF
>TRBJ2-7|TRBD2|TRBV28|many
TGTGCCAGCAGGGCGGGGGACCGACGGCCTACGATGGAGCAGTACTTC
CASRAGDRRPTMEQYF
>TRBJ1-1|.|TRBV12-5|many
TGTGCTAGTGGTTTGGTACTAGGGCAGGGAAAGAAGAACACTGAAGCTTTCTTT
CASGLVLGQGKKNTEAFF
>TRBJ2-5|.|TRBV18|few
TGTGCCAGCTCACCAAAAGGGCAAGAGACCCAGTACTTC
CASSPKGQETQYF